These T cell receptor beta chains were read from a single sample in a study of CD8+ T cells in alopecia areata. Here immunoSEQ multiplex PCR was the method, and the copy in TCRdb shows in-frame clones only, minus some. The data show 95,000 to 100,000 clones, just under 60% seen once. This sample comprised CD8+ T cells sorted from blood, obtained at approximately week 55, from a patient treated with tofacitinib. The receptors originated from a human donor with alopecia areata. CDR3s include the opening cysteine and the closing phenylalanine or tryptophan. Clone size, where shown, is once, few, many, or a class for clones that have expanded.

V,size,J,CDR3
TRBV27,.,TRBJ2-2,CASSGFYGANTGELFF
TRBV29-1,.,TRBJ1-2,CSVAHETNYGYTF
TRBV29-1,.,.,CSVEAQSSYEQYF
TRBV5-1,few,TRBJ2-7,CASSFTAGSYEQYF
TRBV5-6,.,TRBJ2-1,CASSHNNEQFF
TRBV5-6,.,TRBJ1-5,CASSLGQGSNQPQHF
TRBV29-1,.,TRBJ1-6,CSVERRGREVNSPLHF
TRBV7-9,.,TRBJ1-6,CASSPLSSYNSPLHF
TRBV29-1,few,TRBJ1-2,CSEDGYTF
TRBV2,.,TRBJ1-6,CASSEVRVSYNSPPHF